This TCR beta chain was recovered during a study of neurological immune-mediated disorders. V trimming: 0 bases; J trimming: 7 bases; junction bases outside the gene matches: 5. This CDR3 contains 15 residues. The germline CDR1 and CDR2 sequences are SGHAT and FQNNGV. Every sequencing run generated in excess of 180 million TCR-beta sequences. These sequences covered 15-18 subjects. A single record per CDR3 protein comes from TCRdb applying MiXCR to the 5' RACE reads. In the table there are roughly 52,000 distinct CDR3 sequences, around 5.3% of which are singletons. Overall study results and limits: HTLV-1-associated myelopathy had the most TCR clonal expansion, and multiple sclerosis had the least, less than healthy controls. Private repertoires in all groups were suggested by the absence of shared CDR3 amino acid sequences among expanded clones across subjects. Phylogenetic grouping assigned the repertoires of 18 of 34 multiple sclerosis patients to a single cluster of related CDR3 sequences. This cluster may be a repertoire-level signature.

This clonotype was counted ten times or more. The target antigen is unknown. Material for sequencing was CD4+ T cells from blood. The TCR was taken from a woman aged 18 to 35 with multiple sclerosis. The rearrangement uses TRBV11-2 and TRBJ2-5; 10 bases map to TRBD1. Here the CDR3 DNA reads TGTGCCAGCAGCTTAGATCTGGGGGACAGGGGGACCCAGTACTTC. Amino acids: CASSLDLGDRGTQYF.